The 9 T cell receptor beta chains below come from one sample, sequenced in a study of identical twins (dated by TCRdb to the mid-2010s). Library preparation was by 5' RACE. The listed sequencing device is Illumina HiSeq 2000. In-frame beta chains were kept once TCRdb had trimmed the public reads at Q25 with fastp and called clones with MiXCR. All rows with the same CDR3 protein become a single entry with the most common DNA and genes. This sample lists nearly 900,000 distinct CDR3 sequences; more than 9% were detected once. The top ten clones comprise around 1.5% of the sample. These data were also filed under a second study, of yellow fever vaccine responses in identical twins.

The sequencing sample was made of PBMCs. Every receptor here comes from a woman between 18 and 29 years old in good health.

This clonotype turned up a few times. The CDR3 nucleotides read TGCAGTGGCCGGGGGGGATGGGAGACCCAGTACTTC. Amino acid sequence: CSGRGGWETQYF. V usage is TRBV20-1 and J usage is TRBJ2-5; TRBD2 matches at 8 bases. Germline CDR1 reads DFQATT; CDR2 reads SNEGSKA (reference sequence). The CDR3 consists of 12 residues. The trim removed 7 bases at V and 5 bases at J, leaving 6 bases unmatched.

This clonotype was detected a few times. The V gene is TRBV11-2, the J gene TRBJ2-3; TRBD2 matches 10 bases. V shed 2 bases, J shed 4 bases, and the junction held 6 bases outside the gene matches. Germline assignment: CDR1 SGHAT and CDR2 FQNNGV. The CDR3 extends over 16 amino acids. The CDR3 loop is CASSLRAGGPPDTQYF. As DNA, the CDR3 is TGTGCCAGCAGCTTACGAGCGGGAGGGCCCCCAGATACGCAGTATTTT.

This clonotype was seen a handful of times. This sequence joins TRBV2 and TRBJ2-4; perhaps D is TRBD1 or TRBD2 (5 bases each). The CDR3 has 15 residues. Trimming took 11 bases from V and 5 from J, leaving 22 bases between them. The germline V gene has CDR1 SNHLY and CDR2 FYNNEI. In DNA, the CDR3 is TGTGCCGGTAGAACAGACAGAGGGGTCCAAAACATTCAGTACTTC. It translates to CAGRTDRGVQNIQYF. Together with reference TRBV2 and TRBJ2-4, the CDR3 gives the full variable domain: EPEVTQTPSHQVTQMGQEVILRCVPISNHLYFYWYRQILGQKVEFLVSFYNNEISEKSEIFDDQFSVERPDGSNFTLKIRSTKLEDSAMYFCAGRTDRGVQNIQYFGAGTRLSVL.

As concerns this clonotype: A read error may produce the germline difference seen at one junction end. This chain links TRBV20-1 with TRBJ2-5; 10 bases are shared with TRBD2. The length of the CDR3 is 17 residues. Germline V gene lookup returns CDR1 DFQATT and CDR2 SNEGSKA (reference sequence). Here the CDR3 DNA reads TGCTGTGCTAGCAACGTCGGACTAGCGGTATCCAGGGAGACCCAGTACTTC. Protein product: CCASNVGLAVSRETQYF.

The rearrangement joins TRBV7-8 to TRBJ2-1; the D is unclear. Germline V CDR1 and CDR2: SGHVS, FQNEAQ. The CDR3 consists of 16 residues. V was cut by 2 bases and J by 9 bases, with 20 bases left in between. CDR3 sequence (DNA): TGTGCCAGCAGCTTAACGTCGGATCTCCGGATGGGTGAGCAGTTCTTC. This codes for CASSLTSDLRMGEQFF.

This clonotype was seen a few times. V and J are TRBV12-3 or TRBV12-4 and TRBJ2-2, with 8 bases lining up with TRBD2. The CDR3 is made up of 15 amino acids. V lost 8 bases, J lost 7 bases, and 12 bases stayed unmatched. The CDR3 nucleotides read TGTGCCAGCCACCTCACCGGGGGGGGTGGCGGGGAGCTGTTTTTT. Residues: CASHLTGGGGGELFF.

This clonotype was observed at least ten times. The chain combines TRBV12-3 or TRBV12-4 with TRBJ1-1, with D hard to call. The CDR3 has 12 residues. Trimming left V 1 base short and J 11 bases short, with 11 bases between. Here the CDR3 DNA reads TGTGCCAGCAGTTTAGAACGGCGGTCGGCTTTCTTT. The encoded protein is CASSLERRSAFF.

This clonotype occurred a few times. At one end the junction does not follow the germline gene, possibly because of a read error. The gene calls are TRBV7-9 and TRBJ2-1, with a weak D call TRBD1 (5 bases). Germline V gene data show CDR1 as SEHNR and CDR2 as FQNEAQ (reference sequence). The CDR3 covers 12 residues. The CDR3 bases are TGTGCCAGCAGCTTAGGGCAGTTCCTGGGGCTCTTC. Translation gives CASSLGQFLGLF.

In its sample, this clonotype was seen a few times. Its ends do not fully match the called genes, so a read error is possible. The chain is built from TRBV20-1 and TRBJ2-5; no firm D call. The CDR3 contains 9 residues. CDR1 and CDR2 from the germline V gene are DFQATT and SNEGSKA (reference sequence). The CDR3 loop reads CSAPQVTVF. The CDR3 DNA sequence: TGCAGTGCTCCACAAGTGACCGTTTTC.